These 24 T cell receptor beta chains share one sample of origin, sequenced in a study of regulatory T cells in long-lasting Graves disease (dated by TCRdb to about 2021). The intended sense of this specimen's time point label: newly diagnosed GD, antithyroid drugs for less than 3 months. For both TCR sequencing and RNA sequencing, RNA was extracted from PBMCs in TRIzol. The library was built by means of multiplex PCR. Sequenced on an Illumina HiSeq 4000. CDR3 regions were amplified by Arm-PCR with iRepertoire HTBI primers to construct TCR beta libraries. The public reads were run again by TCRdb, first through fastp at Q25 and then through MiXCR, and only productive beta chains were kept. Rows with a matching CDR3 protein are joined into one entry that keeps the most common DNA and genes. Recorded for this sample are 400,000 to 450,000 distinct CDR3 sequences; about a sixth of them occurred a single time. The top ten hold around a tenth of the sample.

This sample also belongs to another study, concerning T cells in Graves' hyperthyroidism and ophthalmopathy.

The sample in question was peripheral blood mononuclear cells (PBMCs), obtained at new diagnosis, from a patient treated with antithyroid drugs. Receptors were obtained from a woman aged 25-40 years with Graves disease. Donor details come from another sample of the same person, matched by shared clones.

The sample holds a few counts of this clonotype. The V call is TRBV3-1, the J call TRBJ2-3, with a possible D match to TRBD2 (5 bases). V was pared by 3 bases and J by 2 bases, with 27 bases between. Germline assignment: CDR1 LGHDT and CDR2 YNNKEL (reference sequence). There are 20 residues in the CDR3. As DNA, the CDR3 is TGTGCCAGCAGCCAGGCCCTCTGGAGCGGTGGACCAGAAAACACAGATACGCAGTATTTT. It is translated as CASSQALWSGGPENTDTQYF.

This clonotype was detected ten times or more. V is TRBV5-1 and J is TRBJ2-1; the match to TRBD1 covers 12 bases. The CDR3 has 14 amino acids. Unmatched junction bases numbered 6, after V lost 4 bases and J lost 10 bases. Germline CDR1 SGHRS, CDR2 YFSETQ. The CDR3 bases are TGCGCCAGCAGCACGGGACAGGGGGCTGGGGAGCAGTTCTTC. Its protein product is CASSTGQGAGEQFF.

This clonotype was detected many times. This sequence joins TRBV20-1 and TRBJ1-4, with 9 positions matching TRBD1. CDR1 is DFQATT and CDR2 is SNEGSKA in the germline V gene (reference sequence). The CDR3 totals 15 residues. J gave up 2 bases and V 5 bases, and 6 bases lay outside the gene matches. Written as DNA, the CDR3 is TGCAGTGCTGATCGGACAGGGGCTACTAATGAAAAACTGTTTTTT. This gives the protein CSADRTGATNEKLFF.

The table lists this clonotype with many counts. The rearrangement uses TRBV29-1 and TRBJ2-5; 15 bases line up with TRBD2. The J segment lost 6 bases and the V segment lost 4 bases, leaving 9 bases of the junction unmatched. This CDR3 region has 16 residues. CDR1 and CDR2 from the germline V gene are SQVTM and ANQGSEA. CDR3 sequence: CSVAPWTSGRAQTQYF. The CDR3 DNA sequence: TGCAGCGTTGCCCCCTGGACTAGCGGGAGGGCTCAGACCCAGTACTTC.

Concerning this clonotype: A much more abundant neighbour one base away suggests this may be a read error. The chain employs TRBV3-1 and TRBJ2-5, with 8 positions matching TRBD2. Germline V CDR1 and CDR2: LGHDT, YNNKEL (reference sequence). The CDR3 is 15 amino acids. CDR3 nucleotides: TGTGCCAGCAGCCTCCCCGCGGGAGGAACTGAGACCCGGTACTTC. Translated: CASSLPAGGTETRYF.

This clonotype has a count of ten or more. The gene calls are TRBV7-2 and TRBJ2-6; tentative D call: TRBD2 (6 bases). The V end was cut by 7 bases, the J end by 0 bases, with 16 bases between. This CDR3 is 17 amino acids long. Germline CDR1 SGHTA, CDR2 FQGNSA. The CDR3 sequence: CASNAWRGISGANVLTF. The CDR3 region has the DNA TGTGCCAGCAATGCGTGGAGGGGAATCTCTGGGGCCAACGTCCTGACTTTC.

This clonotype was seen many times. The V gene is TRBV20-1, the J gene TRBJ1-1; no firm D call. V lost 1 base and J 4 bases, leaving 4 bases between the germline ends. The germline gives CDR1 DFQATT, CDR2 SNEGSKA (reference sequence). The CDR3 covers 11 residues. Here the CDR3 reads CSARGGTEAFF. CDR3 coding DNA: TGCAGTGCTAGAGGTGGCACTGAAGCTTTCTTT.

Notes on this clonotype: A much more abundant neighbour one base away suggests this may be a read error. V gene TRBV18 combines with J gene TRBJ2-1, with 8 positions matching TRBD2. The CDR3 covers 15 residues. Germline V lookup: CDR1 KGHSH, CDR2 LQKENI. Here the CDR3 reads CASSPPGLVYNEQLF. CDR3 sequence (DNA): TGTGCCAGCTCACCGCCGGGACTAGTCTACAATGAGCAGCTCTTC.

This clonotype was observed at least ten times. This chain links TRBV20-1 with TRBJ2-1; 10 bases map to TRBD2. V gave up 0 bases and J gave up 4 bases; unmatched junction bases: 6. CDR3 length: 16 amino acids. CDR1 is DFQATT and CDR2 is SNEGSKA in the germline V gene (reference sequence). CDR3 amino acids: CSARDTGTSVYNEQFF. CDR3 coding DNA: TGCAGTGCTAGAGATACCGGGACTAGCGTGTACAATGAGCAGTTCTTC.

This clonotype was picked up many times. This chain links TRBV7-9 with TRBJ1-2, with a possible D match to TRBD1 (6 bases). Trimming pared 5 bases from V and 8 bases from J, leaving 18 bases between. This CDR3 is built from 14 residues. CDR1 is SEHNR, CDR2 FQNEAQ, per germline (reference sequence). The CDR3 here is CASSPDRFRRGYTF. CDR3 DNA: TGTGCCAGCAGCCCCGACAGGTTTAGGAGAGGCTACACCTTC.

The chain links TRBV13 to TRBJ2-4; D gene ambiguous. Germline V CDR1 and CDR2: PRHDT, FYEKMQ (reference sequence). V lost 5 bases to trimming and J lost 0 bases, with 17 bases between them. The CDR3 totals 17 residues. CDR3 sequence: CASSPVARNLAKNIQYF. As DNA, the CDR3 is TGTGCCAGCAGCCCCGTGGCGCGCAACCTAGCCAAAAACATTCAGTACTTC.

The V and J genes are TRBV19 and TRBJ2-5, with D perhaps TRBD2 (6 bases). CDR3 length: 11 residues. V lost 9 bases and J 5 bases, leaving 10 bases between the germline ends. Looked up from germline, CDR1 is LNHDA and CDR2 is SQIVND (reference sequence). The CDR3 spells CASASGETQYF. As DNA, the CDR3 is TGTGCCAGCGCAAGCGGGGAGACCCAGTACTTC.

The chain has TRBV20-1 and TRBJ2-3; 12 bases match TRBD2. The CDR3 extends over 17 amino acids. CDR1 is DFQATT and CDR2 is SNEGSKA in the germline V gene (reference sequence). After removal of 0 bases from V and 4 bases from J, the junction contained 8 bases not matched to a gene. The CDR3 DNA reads TGCAGTGCTAGAGATCGGACTAGCGGGACTTTTGCAGATACGCAGTATTTT. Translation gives CSARDRTSGTFADTQYF.

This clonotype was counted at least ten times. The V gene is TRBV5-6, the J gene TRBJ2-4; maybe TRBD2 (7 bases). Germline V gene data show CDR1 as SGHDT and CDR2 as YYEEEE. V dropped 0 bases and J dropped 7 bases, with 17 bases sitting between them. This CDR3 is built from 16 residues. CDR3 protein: CASSLARRGGGNIQYF. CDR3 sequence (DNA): TGTGCCAGCAGCTTGGCGCGCAGGGGAGGGGGGAACATTCAGTACTTC. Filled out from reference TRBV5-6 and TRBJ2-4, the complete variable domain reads DAGVTQSPTHLIKTRGQQVTLRCSPKSGHDTVSWYQQALGQGPQFIFQYYEEEERQRGNFPDRFSGHQFPNYSSELNVNALLLGDSALYLCASSLARRGGGNIQYFGAGTRLSVL.

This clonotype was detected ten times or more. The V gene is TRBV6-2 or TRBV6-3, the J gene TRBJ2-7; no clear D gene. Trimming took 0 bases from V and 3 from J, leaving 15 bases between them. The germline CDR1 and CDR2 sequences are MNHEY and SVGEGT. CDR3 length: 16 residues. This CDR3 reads CASSYSHFVAGYEQYF. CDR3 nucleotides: TGTGCCAGCAGTTACTCCCATTTTGTGGCAGGCTACGAGCAGTACTTC.

DNA of the CDR3: TGTGCCAGCAGGCGCCTCCCGGGACAGACCGTTGAAGGCTACACCTTC. Its translation is CASRRLPGQTVEGYTF. This chain joins TRBV6-2 or TRBV6-3 and TRBJ1-2; 7 nucleotides agree with TRBD1. This CDR3 region has 16 residues. Per the germline V gene, CDR1 is MNHEY and CDR2 is SVGEGT. After removal of 6 bases from V and 8 bases from J, the junction contained 18 bases not matched to a gene.

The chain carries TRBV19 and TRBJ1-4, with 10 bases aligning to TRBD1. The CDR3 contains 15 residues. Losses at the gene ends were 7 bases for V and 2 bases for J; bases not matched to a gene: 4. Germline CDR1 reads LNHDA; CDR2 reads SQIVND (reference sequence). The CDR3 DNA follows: TGTGCCAGTATGGGACAGGGGATCACTAATGAAAAACTGTTTTTT. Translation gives CASMGQGITNEKLFF.

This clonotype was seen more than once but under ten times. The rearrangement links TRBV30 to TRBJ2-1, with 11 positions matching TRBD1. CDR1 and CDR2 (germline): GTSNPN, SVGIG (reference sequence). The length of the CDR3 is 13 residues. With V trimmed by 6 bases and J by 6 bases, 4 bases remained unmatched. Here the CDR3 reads CACTGTGGNEQFF. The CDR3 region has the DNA TGTGCCTGTACCGGGACAGGGGGCAATGAGCAGTTCTTC.

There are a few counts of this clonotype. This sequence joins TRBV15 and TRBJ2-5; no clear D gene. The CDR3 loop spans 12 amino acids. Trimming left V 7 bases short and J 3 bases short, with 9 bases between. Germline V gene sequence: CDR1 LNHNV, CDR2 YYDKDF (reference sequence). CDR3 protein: CATKEGEETQYF. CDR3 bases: TGTGCCACCAAAGAAGGAGAAGAGACCCAGTACTTC. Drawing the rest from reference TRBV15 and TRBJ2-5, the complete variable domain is DAMVIQNPRYQVTQFGKPVTLSCSQTLNHNVMYWYQQKSSQAPKLLFHYYDKDFNNEADTPDNFQSRRPNTSFCFLDIRSPGLGDTAMYLCATKEGEETQYFGPGTRLLVL.

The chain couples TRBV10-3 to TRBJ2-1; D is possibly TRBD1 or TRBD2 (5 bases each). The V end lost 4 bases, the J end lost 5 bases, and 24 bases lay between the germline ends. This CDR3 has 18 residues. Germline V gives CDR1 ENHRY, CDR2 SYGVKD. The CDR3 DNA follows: TGTGCCATCAGTGGCCCGGGGACCCTCCAAACCGGGGACAATGAGCAGTTCTTC. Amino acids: CAISGPGTLQTGDNEQFF.

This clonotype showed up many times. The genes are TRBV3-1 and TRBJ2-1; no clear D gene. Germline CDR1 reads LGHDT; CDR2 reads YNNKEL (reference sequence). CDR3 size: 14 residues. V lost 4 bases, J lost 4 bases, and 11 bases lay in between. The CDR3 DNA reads TGTGCCAGCAGCCCCCAGCCCTGGTACAATGAGCAGTTCTTC. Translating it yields CASSPQPWYNEQFF.

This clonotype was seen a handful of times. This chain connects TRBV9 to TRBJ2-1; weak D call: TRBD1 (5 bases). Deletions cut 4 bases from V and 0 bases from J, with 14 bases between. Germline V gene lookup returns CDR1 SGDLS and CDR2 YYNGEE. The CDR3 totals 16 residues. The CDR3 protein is CASSTQRTSSYNEQFF. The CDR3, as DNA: TGTGCCAGCAGCACACAAAGGACAAGCTCCTACAATGAGCAGTTCTTC.

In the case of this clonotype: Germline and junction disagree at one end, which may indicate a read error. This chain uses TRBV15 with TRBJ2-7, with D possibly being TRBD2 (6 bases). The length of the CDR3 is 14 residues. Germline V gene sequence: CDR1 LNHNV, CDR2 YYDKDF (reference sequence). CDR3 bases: TGTGCCACCAGCTTACCGGGAGATCGGAACGAGCAGTGCTTC. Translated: CATSLPGDRNEQCF.

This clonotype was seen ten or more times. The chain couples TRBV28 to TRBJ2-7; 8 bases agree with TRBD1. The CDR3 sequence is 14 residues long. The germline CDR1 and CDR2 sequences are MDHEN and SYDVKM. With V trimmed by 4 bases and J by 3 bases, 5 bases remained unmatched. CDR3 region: CASSCHTGGYEQYF. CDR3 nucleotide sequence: TGTGCCAGCAGTTGTCACACAGGGGGCTACGAGCAGTACTTC.